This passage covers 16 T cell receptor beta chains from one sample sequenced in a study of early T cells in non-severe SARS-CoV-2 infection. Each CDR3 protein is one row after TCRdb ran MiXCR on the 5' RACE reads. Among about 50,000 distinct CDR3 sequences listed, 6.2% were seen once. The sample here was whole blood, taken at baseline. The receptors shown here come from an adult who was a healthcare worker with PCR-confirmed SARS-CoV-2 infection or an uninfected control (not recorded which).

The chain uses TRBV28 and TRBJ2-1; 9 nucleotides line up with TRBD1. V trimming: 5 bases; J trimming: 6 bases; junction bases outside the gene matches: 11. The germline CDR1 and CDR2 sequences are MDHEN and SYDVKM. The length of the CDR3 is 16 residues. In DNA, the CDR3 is TGTGCCAGCAGTCCCCCCCCCGGGACAGGGACCAATGAGCAGTTCTTC. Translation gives CASSPPPGTGTNEQFF.

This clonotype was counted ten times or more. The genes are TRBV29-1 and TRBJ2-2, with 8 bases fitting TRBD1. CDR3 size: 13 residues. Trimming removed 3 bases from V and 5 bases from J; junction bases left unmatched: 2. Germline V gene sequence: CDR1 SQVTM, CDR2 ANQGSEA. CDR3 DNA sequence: TGCAGCGTTGACAGGGGGCTGACCGGGGAGCTGTTTTTT. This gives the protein CSVDRGLTGELFF.

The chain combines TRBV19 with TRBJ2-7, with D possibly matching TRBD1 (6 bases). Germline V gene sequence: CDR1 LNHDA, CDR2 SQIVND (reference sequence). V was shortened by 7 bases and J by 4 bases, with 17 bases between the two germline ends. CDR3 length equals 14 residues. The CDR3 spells CASNPPDSTYEQYF. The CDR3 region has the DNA TGTGCCAGTAACCCCCCGGACAGCACTTACGAGCAGTACTTC. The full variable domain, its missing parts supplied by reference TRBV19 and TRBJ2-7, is DGGITQSPKYLFRKEGQNVTLSCEQNLNHDAMYWYRQDPGQGLRLIYYSQIVNDFQKGDIAEGYSVSREKKESFPLTVTSAQKNPTAFYLCASNPPDSTYEQYFGPGTRLTVT.

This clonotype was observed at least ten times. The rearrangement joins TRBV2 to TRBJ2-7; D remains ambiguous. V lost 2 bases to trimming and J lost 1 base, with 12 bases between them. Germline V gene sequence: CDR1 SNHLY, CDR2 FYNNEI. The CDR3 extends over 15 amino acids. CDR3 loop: CASSELGRRSYEQYF. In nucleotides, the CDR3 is TGTGCCAGCAGTGAATTGGGCAGGCGATCCTACGAGCAGTACTTC.

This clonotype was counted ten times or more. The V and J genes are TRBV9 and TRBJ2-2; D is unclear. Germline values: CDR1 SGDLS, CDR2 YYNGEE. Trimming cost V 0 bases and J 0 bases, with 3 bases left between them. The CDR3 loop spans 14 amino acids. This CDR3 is CASSVVPNTGELFF. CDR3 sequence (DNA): TGTGCCAGCAGCGTAGTCCCGAACACCGGGGAGCTGTTTTTT.

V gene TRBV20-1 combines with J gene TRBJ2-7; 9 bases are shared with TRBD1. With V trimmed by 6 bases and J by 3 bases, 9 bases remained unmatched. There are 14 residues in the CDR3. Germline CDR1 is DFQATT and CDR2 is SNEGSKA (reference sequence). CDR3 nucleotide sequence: TGCAGTGCACAGGGGGCGCCGGGAAGCTACGAGCAGTACTTC. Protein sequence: CSAQGAPGSYEQYF.

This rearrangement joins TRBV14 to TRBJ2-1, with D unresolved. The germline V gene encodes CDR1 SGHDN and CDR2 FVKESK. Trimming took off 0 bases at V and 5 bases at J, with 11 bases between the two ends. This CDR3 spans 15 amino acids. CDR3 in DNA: TGTGCCAGCAGCCAAGATTTCAACCCTCACAATGAGCAGTTCTTC. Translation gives CASSQDFNPHNEQFF.

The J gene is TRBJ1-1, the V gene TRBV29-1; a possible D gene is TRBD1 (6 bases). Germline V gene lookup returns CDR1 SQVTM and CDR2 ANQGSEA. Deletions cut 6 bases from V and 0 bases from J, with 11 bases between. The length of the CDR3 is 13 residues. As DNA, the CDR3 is TGCAGCGTACAGGGCCGTGTGAACACTGAAGCTTTCTTT. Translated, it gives CSVQGRVNTEAFF.

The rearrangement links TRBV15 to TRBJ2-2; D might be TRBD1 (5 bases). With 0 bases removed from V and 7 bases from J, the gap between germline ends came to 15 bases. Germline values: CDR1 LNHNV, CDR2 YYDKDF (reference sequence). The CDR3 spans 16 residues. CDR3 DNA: TGTGCCACCAGCAGAGACCAGGGAATGCGGAACGGGGAGCTGTTTTTT. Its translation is CATSRDQGMRNGELFF.

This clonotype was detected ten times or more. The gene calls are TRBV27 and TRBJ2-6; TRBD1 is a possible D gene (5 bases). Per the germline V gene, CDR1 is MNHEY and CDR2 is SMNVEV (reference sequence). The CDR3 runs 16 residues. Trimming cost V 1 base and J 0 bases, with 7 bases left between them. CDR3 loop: CASSLWQGSGANVLTF. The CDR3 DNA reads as TGTGCCAGCAGTTTATGGCAGGGCTCTGGGGCCAACGTCCTGACTTTC.

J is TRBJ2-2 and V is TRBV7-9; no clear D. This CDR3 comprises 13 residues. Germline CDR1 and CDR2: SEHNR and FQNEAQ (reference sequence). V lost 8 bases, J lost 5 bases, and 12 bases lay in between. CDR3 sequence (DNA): TGTGCCAGCCTTCCGGTCCGAACCGGGGAGCTGTTTTTT. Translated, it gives CASLPVRTGELFF.

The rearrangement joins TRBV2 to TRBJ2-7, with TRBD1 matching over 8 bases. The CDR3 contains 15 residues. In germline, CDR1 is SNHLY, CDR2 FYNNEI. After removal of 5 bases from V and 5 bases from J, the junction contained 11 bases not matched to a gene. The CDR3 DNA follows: TGTGCCAGCAGTCCTCCGGGACAGGCGGACCACGAGCAGTACTTC. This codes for CASSPPGQADHEQYF.

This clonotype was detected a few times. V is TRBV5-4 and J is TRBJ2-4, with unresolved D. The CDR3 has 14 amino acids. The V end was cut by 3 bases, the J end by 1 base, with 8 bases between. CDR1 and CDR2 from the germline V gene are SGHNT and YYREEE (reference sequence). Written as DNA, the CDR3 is TGTGCCAGCAGCTCTGACACTGCCAAAAACATTCAGTACTTC. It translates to CASSSDTAKNIQYF.

CDR3 nucleotide sequence: TGCAGTGCTAACCTTCCACGGGCTAGCGGGATAATAGGACGCAATGAGCAGTTCTTC. This gives the protein CSANLPRASGIIGRNEQFF. The genes are TRBV20-1 and TRBJ2-1; 9 bases line up with TRBD2. The CDR3 is 19 residues long. Trimming cost V 4 bases and J 6 bases; bases outside gene matches: 22. CDR1 and CDR2 from the germline V gene are DFQATT and SNEGSKA (reference sequence).

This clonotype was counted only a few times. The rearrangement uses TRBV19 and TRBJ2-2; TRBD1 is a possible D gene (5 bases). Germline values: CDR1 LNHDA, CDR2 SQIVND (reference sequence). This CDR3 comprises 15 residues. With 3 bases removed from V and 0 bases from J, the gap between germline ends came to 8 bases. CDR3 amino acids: CASSIGRANTGELFF. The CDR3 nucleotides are TGTGCCAGTAGTATCGGCAGGGCGAACACCGGGGAGCTGTTTTTT.

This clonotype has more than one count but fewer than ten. CDR3 nucleotide sequence: TGTGCCAGCAGCCACGCCGGGAGCAATCAGCCCCAGCATTTT. The encoded protein is CASSHAGSNQPQHF. The chain links TRBV3-1 to TRBJ1-5; D is undetermined. Germline CDR1 reads LGHDT; CDR2 reads YNNKEL (reference sequence). The CDR3 loop spans 14 amino acids. V dropped 3 bases and J dropped 1 base, with 7 bases sitting between them.